The present T cell receptor beta chain was sequenced within a study of T cell responses to AZD1222 COVID-19 vaccine. Whole-study results and caveats: Unmutated regions of variants are reportedly targeted by nearly half of spike-specific TCRs. CD4 TCRs linked to vaccination spanned spike, dominating at 160-218 and 743-854. Donors were largely white British and mainly female; clonal diversity was possibly underestimated.

Note on this clone: Its antigen is as yet unknown.

V dropped 5 bases and J dropped 2 bases, with 7 bases sitting between them. This CDR3 spans 13 amino acids. Per the germline V gene, CDR1 is LNHDA and CDR2 is SQIVND (reference sequence). Only in-frame clones appear in the TCRdb table, and some are missing; sequencing was by immunoSEQ multiplex PCR. The sample consists of about 130,000 clones, about 88% of them appearing once. Here the sequenced sample was peripheral blood, taken 28 days after the second AZD1222 dose. This receptor was taken from an adult who received the AZD1222 COVID-19 vaccine. The gene calls are TRBV19 and TRBJ1-3; D call uncertain. The CDR3 protein is CASSSTAGNTIYF. DNA for the CDR3: TGTGCCAGTAGTTCGACGGCTGGAAACACCATATATTTT.